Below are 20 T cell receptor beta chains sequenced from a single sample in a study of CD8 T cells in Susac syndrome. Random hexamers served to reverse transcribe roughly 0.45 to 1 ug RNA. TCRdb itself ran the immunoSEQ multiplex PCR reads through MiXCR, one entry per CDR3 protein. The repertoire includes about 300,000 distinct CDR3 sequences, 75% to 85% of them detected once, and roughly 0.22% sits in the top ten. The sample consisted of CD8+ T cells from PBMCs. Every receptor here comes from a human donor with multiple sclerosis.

DNA for the CDR3: TGTGCCAGCAGTTTGAGACAGGGATTACAAGAGACCCAGTACTTC. Its translation: CASSLRQGLQETQYF. This rearrangement joins TRBV28 to TRBJ2-5; the match to TRBD1 covers 7 bases. Germline V CDR1 and CDR2: MDHEN, SYDVKM. With V trimmed by 3 bases and J by 2 bases, 6 bases remained unmatched. The CDR3 is 15 amino acids.

The CDR3 DNA reads TGTGCCAGCAGCTTAGGGTCCAGGGGGGGCACTGAAGCTTTCTTT. Translating it yields CASSLGSRGGTEAFF. The chain has TRBV11-2 and TRBJ1-1, with 7 bases fitting TRBD1. Germline trimming cut 1 base from V and 4 bases from J; bases unmatched to any gene: 6. CDR3 length equals 15 residues. Germline values: CDR1 SGHAT, CDR2 FQNNGV. Variable domain in full (rest from reference TRBV11-2 and TRBJ1-1): EAGVAQSPRYKIIEKRQSVAFWCNPISGHATLYWYQQILGQGPKLLIQFQNNGVVDDSQLPKDRFSAERLKGVDSTLKIQPAKLEDSAVYLCASSLGSRGGTEAFFGQGTRLTVV.

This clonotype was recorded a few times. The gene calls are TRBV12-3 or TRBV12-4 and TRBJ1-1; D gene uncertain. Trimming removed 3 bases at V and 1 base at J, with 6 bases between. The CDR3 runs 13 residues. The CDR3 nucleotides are TGTGCCAGCAGTTTTGCGCCGAACACTGAAGCTTTCTTT. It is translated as CASSFAPNTEAFF.

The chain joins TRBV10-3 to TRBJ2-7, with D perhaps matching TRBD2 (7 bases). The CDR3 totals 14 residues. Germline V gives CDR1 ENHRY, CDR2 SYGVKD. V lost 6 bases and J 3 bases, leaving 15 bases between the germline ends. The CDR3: CAISEVGGGYEQYF. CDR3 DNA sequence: TGTGCCATCAGCGAGGTGGGAGGGGGCTACGAGCAGTACTTC.

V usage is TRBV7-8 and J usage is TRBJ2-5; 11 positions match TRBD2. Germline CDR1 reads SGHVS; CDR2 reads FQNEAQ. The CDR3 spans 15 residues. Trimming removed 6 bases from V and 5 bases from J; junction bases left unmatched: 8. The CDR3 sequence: CASRDSGRARETQYF. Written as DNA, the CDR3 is TGTGCCAGCAGGGATAGCGGGAGGGCCAGGGAGACCCAGTACTTC.

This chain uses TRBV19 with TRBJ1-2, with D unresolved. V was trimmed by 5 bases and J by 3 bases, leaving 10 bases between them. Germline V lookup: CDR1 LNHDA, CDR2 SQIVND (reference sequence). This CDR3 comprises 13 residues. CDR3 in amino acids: CASSETGDYGYTF. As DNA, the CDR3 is TGTGCCAGTAGTGAGACCGGGGACTATGGCTACACCTTC.

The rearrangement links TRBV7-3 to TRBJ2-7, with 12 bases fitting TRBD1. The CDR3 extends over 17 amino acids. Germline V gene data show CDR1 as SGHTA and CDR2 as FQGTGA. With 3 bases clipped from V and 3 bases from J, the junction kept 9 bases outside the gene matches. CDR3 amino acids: CASSFSAGTGGNYEQYF. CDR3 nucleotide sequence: TGTGCCAGCAGCTTCTCCGCCGGGACAGGGGGCAACTACGAGCAGTACTTC.

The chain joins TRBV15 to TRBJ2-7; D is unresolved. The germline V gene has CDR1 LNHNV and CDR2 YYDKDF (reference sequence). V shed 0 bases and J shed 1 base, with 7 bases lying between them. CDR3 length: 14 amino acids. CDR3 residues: CATSRDFSSYEQYF. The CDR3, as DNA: TGTGCCACCAGCAGAGATTTTAGTTCCTACGAGCAGTACTTC.

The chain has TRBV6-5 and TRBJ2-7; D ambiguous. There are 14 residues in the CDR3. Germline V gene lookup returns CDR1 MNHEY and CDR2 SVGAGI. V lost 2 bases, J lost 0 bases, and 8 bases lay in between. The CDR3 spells CASSYGVNSYEQYF. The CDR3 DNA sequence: TGTGCCAGCAGTTACGGGGTAAACTCCTACGAGCAGTACTTC.

CDR3 nucleotide sequence: TGTGCCAGCACCGGACTAGCGGGAGGCCCGCGCTACGAGCAGTACTTC. Its translation: CASTGLAGGPRYEQYF. The genes are TRBV6-6 and TRBJ2-7; the match to TRBD2 covers 14 bases. There are 16 residues in the CDR3. The V segment lost 7 bases and the J segment 3 bases; nucleotides outside the gene matches: 8. From germline, CDR1 is MNHNY and CDR2 SVGAGI (reference sequence).

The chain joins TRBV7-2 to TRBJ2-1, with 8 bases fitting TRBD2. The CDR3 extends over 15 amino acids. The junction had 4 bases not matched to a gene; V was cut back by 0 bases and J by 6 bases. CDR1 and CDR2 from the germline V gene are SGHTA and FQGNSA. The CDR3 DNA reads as TGTGCCAGCAGCTTAGCGGTTAGCGGGATCAATGAGCAGTTCTTC. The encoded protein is CASSLAVSGINEQFF.

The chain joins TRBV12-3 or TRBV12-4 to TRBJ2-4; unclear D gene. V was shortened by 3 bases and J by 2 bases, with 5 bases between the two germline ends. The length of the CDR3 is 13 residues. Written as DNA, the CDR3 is TGTGCCAGCAGTTTTGCTCCCAAAAACATTCAGTACTTC. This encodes CASSFAPKNIQYF.

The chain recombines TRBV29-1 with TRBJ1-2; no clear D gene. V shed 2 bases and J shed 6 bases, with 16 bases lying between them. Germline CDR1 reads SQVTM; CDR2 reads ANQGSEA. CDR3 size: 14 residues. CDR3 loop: CSVEIAGPIHGYTF. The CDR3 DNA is TGCAGCGTTGAAATCGCAGGCCCCATCCATGGCTACACCTTC.

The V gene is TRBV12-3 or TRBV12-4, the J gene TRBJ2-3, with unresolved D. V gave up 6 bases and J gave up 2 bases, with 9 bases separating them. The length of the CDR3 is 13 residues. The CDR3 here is CASSYNPTDTQYF. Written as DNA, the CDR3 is TGTGCCAGCAGCTATAATCCCACAGATACGCAGTATTTT.

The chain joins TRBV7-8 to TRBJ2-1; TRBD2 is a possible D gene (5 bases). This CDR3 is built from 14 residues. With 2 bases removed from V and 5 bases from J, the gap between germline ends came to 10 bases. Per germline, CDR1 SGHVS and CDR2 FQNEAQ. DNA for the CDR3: TGTGCCAGCAGCTTATCGTTAGCGCACAATGAGCAGTTCTTC. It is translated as CASSLSLAHNEQFF. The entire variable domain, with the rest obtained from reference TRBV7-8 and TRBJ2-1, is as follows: GAGVSQSPRYKVAKRGQDVALRCDPISGHVSLFWYQQALGQGPEFLTYFQNEAQLDKSGLPSDRFFAERPEGSVSTLKIQRTQQEDSAVYLCASSLSLAHNEQFFGPGTRLTVL.

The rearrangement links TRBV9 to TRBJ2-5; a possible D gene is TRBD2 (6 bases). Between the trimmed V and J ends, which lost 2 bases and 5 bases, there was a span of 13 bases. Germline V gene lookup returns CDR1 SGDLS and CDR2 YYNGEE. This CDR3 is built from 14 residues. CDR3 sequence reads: CASSVFSGGETQYF. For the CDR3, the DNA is TGTGCCAGCAGCGTCTTTAGCGGAGGGGAGACCCAGTACTTC.

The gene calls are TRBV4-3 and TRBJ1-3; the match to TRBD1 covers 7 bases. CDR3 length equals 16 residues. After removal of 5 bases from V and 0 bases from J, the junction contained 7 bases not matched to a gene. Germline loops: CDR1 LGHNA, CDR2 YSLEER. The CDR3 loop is CASSGDRFSSGNTIYF. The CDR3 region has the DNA TGCGCCAGCAGCGGGGACAGATTTTCCTCTGGAAACACCATATATTTT.

The CDR3 nucleotides read TGTGCCGGCCACGGGACACCAGACACTGAAGCTTTCTTT. It yields the protein CAGHGTPDTEAFF. The chain joins TRBV6-2 or TRBV6-3 to TRBJ1-1, with a weak D call TRBD1 (6 bases). Germline V gene lookup returns CDR1 MNHEY and CDR2 SVGEGT. V lost 11 bases, J lost 3 bases, and 16 bases lay in between. The CDR3 spans 13 residues.

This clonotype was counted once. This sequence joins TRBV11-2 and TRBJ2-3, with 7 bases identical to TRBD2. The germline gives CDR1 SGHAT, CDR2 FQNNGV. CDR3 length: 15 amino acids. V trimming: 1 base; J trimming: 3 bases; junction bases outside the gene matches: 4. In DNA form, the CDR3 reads TGTGCCAGCAGCTTAGGCGGGAGTACAACAGATACGCAGTATTTT. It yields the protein CASSLGGSTTDTQYF.

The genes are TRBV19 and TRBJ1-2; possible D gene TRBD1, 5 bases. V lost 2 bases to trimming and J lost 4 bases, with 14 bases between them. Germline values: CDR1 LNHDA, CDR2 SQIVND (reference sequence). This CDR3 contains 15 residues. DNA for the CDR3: TGTGCCAGTAGTATATGGGGCCGAGATGGCTATGGCTACACCTTC. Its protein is CASSIWGRDGYGYTF.